This T cell receptor beta chain was sequenced during a study of radiotherapy plus CTLA-4 blockade in lung cancer. The CDR3 consists of 15 residues. Looked up from germline, CDR1 is SGDLS and CDR2 is YYNGEE. V was trimmed by 10 bases and J by 1 base, leaving 18 bases between them. Measured with immunoSEQ multiplex PCR; TCRdb has only the in-frame clones, and not every one. The table has about 62,000 clones, 65% to 85% seen once. Chemo-refractory metastatic non-small-cell lung cancer patients were treated with focal radiation plus CTLA-4 blockade with ipilimumab. V usage is TRBV9 and J usage is TRBJ1-5, with a possible D match to TRBD1 (6 bases). This clonotype was sampled from a human donor with non-small cell lung cancer who had a complete response to radiotherapy plus ipilimumab. The sequenced sample was peripheral blood, obtained from a patient treated with radiotherapy plus ipilimumab. The CDR3 loop reads CARLQGRGSNQPQHF. CDR3 DNA sequence: TGTGCCCGTCTTCAGGGCAGGGGCAGCAATCAGCCCCAGCATTTT.